A selection of T cell receptor beta chains follows, all from one sample in a study of T cell responses to AZD1222 COVID-19 vaccine. Profiling relied on immunoSEQ multiplex PCR, and the TCRdb table lists in-frame clones only, not all of them. The repertoire holds roughly 100,000 clones, with about 90% as singletons. This material consisted of peripheral blood, taken on day 0 of AZD1222 vaccination. Source of these receptors: an adult in good health. Both conserved end residues are part of each CDR3. The D gene is left open where the match is weak. Rows may omit the clone size; those that give it use once, few, many or a size class.

TRBV5-1	TRBJ2-3	.	.	TGCGCCAGCAGCTTGGAATTTCCCGGCACAGATACGCAGTATTTT	CASSLEFPGTDTQYF
TRBV27	TRBJ2-7	TRBD1	.	TGTGCCAGCAGTTTATCTCCCGGGACAGGGTACGAGCAGTACTTC	CASSLSPGTGYEQYF
TRBV27	TRBJ1-4	TRBD1	once	TGTGCCAGCAGTTCTCCTGGACAGGGGGGGTTGACGTATGAAAAACTGTTTTTT	CASSSPGQGGLTYEKLFF
TRBV5-1	TRBJ1-1	.	.	TGCGCCAGCAGCTTGGCTGGCGACAGGCCCACTGAAGCTTTCTTT	CASSLAGDRPTEAFF
TRBV5-1	TRBJ2-1	.	.	TGCGCCAGCAGCCCCAACGGCCAGGGAGTCTACAATGAGCAGTTCTTC	CASSPNGQGVYNEQFF
TRBV5-1	TRBJ2-4	.	.	TGCGCCAGCAGCTCTGGCCCGGAAAACATTCAGTACTTC	CASSSGPENIQYF
TRBV2	TRBJ2-6	.	.	TGTGCCAGCAGAAGACTCACAAGCTCTGGGGCCAACGTCCTGACTTTC	CASRRLTSSGANVLTF
TRBV11-3	TRBJ2-1	TRBD1	.	TGTGCCAGCAGCAAACGTTCCGGGACAGACAATGAGCAGTTCTTC	CASSKRSGTDNEQFF
TRBV4-1	TRBJ2-7	TRBD2	once	TGCGCCAGCAGCCTCACGATGGCTAGCGGGGCCAGCTCCTACGAGCAGTACTTC	CASSLTMASGASSYEQYF
TRBV5-4	TRBJ1-2	.	.	TGTGCCAGCAGCTTGAAGTCGGACATTAACTATGGCTACACCTTC	CASSLKSDINYGYTF
TRBV7-9	TRBJ2-2	TRBD1	.	TGTGCCAGCATGAGAGGGACAGGGGACACCGGGGAGCTGTTTTTT	CASMRGTGDTGELFF
TRBV30	TRBJ1-2	.	.	TGTGCCTGGACCCAATCCTTAGCCCGTGGCTACACCTTC	CAWTQSLARGYTF
TRBV5-1	TRBJ1-2	.	.	TGCGCCAGCAGCTTGGCCGCGGGAGATGAAGGCTACACCTTC	CASSLAAGDEGYTF
TRBV5-1	TRBJ1-1	.	.	TGCGCCAGCAGCTTGGAACAGGGTCTGAACACTGAAGCTTTCTTT	CASSLEQGLNTEAFF
TRBV19	TRBJ2-3	TRBD2	.	TGTGCCACAGTGGGGGAAAGTGAGCGGGAGGCAGATACGCAGTATTTT	CATVGESEREADTQYF
TRBV5-1	TRBJ1-5	.	few	TGCGCCAGCAGCTTGTCTCGGCAGTACAATCAGCCCCAGCATTTT	CASSLSRQYNQPQHF